Listed below are T cell receptor beta chains from one sample, sequenced in a study of CD8+ T cells in alopecia areata. The table came from immunoSEQ multiplex PCR; TCRdb's copy has only in-frame clones and leaves some out. The sample has 180,000 or so clones, around 49% seen once; the top ten hold about a tenth. Sequenced here: CD8+ T cells sorted from blood, sampled around week 52, from a patient treated with tofacitinib. The receptors come from a human donor with alopecia areata. Both conserved end residues are part of each CDR3. A D gene is named only where the DNA matches it firmly. The size entry is marked missing in some rows and otherwise reads once, few, many or a size class.

j_gene: TRBJ2-2
len: 14
v_gene: TRBV15
abundance: -
d_gene: TRBD1
CDR3nt: TGTGCCACCAGCAGGGAACAGGGGGCCGGGGAGCTGTTTTTT
CDR3aa: CATSREQGAGELFF

j_gene: TRBJ1-4
len: 16
v_gene: TRBV6-5
abundance: -
d_gene: -
CDR3nt: TGTGCCAGCAGTTACGAAGGACAGCCCGAATGGGAAAAACTGTTTTTT
CDR3aa: CASSYEGQPEWEKLFF

j_gene: TRBJ2-7
len: 15
v_gene: TRBV11-2
abundance: many
d_gene: -
CDR3nt: TGTGCCAGCAGCTACTTCTCCACTCCAACCTACGAGCAGTACTTC
CDR3aa: CASSYFSTPTYEQYF

j_gene: TRBJ2-1
len: 14
v_gene: TRBV23-1
abundance: -
d_gene: -
CDR3nt: TGCGCCAGCAGCCCTGGGGGCTCCTACAATGAGCAGTTCTTC
CDR3aa: CASSPGGSYNEQFF

j_gene: TRBJ1-3
len: 13
v_gene: TRBV27
abundance: -
d_gene: -
CDR3nt: TGTGCCAGCGGGGGCATCTCTGGAAACACCATATATTTT
CDR3aa: CASGGISGNTIYF

j_gene: TRBJ2-7
len: 14
v_gene: TRBV5-6
abundance: few
d_gene: -
CDR3nt: TGTGCCAGCAGCTTGGGGTCACAGGGCTACGAGCAGTACTTC
CDR3aa: CASSLGSQGYEQYF

j_gene: TRBJ2-7
len: 12
v_gene: TRBV30
abundance: few
d_gene: -
CDR3nt: TGTGCCTGGAGTTTGTTAGGGAACGAGCAGTACTTC
CDR3aa: CAWSLLGNEQYF

j_gene: TRBJ2-3
len: 14
v_gene: TRBV5-1
abundance: -
d_gene: -
CDR3nt: TGCGCCAGCAGCGGGGGCCTCCGCACAGATACGCAGTATTTT
CDR3aa: CASSGGLRTDTQYF

j_gene: TRBJ1-1
len: 15
v_gene: TRBV27
abundance: -
d_gene: -
CDR3nt: TGTGCCAGCAGTTTATCCCCCGGCGGGAACACTGAAGCTTTCTTT
CDR3aa: CASSLSPGGNTEAFF

j_gene: TRBJ2-7
len: 15
v_gene: TRBV4-1
abundance: -
d_gene: TRBD1
CDR3nt: TGCGCCAGCAGCCAGCCGGGACAGGGAGACTACGAGCAGTACTTC
CDR3aa: CASSQPGQGDYEQYF

j_gene: TRBJ2-7
len: 14
v_gene: TRBV10-3
abundance: few
d_gene: -
CDR3nt: TGTGCCATCAGTGAGCCCAGCCCCGACTACGAGCAGTACTTC
CDR3aa: CAISEPSPDYEQYF

j_gene: TRBJ1-2
len: 15
v_gene: TRBV5-6
abundance: once
d_gene: -
CDR3nt: TGTGCCAGCAGCTTGGAGGCCAGAGCTAACTATGGCTACACCTTC
CDR3aa: CASSLEARANYGYTF

j_gene: TRBJ2-7
len: 15
v_gene: TRBV7-2
abundance: few
d_gene: -
CDR3nt: TGTGCCAGCAGCTTCCTTTCCACCGCTGCCTACGAGCAGTACTTC
CDR3aa: CASSFLSTAAYEQYF

j_gene: TRBJ2-5
len: 13
v_gene: TRBV29-1
abundance: few
d_gene: -
CDR3nt: TGCAGCGCCCACTACCGGCTGGAAGAGACCCAGTACTTC
CDR3aa: CSAHYRLEETQYF

j_gene: TRBJ2-1
len: 17
v_gene: TRBV7-9
abundance: -
d_gene: TRBD2
CDR3nt: TGTGCCAGCAGCCCCGCTACTGGACTAGCCGACTACAATGAGCAGTTCTTC
CDR3aa: CASSPATGLADYNEQFF

j_gene: TRBJ2-2
len: 15
v_gene: TRBV7-9
abundance: -
d_gene: -
CDR3nt: TGTGCCAGCAGTTCGAGACTACCGAACACCGGGGAGCTGTTTTTT
CDR3aa: CASSSRLPNTGELFF

j_gene: TRBJ1-1
len: 14
v_gene: TRBV13
abundance: few
d_gene: TRBD1
CDR3nt: TGTGCCAGCAGCTCCCGGACAGGGAGAACTGAAGCTTTCTTT
CDR3aa: CASSSRTGRTEAFF

j_gene: TRBJ2-7
len: 13
v_gene: TRBV13
abundance: -
d_gene: TRBD1
CDR3nt: TGTGCCAGCAGCTTCGACAGGGGCAACGAGCAGTACTTC
CDR3aa: CASSFDRGNEQYF

j_gene: TRBJ2-4
len: 14
v_gene: TRBV7-8
abundance: few
d_gene: -
CDR3nt: TGTGCCAGCAGCTTCCGGATTGGGCGAAACATTCAGTACTTC
CDR3aa: CASSFRIGRNIQYF

j_gene: TRBJ1-2
len: 17
v_gene: TRBV4-1
abundance: -
d_gene: -
CDR3nt: TGCGCCAGCAGCCACCACCCCCACGTTGTCGAAGGCTATGGCTACACCTTC
CDR3aa: CASSHHPHVVEGYGYTF

j_gene: TRBJ2-2
len: 14
v_gene: TRBV7-3
abundance: -
d_gene: TRBD1
CDR3nt: TGTGCCAGCAGCTTTGACAGGGTGTCCGGGGAGCTGTTTTTT
CDR3aa: CASSFDRVSGELFF

j_gene: TRBJ2-7
len: 13
v_gene: TRBV9
abundance: -
d_gene: -
CDR3nt: TGTGCCAGCAGTCCTGGGGGGGCCGGAGAGCAGTACTTC
CDR3aa: CASSPGGAGEQYF

j_gene: TRBJ2-7
len: 15
v_gene: TRBV6-1
abundance: few
d_gene: -
CDR3nt: TGTGCCAGCAGTGAAGCCCGGGGAACCCTCTACGAGCAGTACTTC
CDR3aa: CASSEARGTLYEQYF

j_gene: TRBJ1-1
len: 13
v_gene: TRBV10-3
abundance: -
d_gene: -
CDR3nt: TGTGCCGTCAGGAAACAATTAAACACTGAAGCTTTCTTT
CDR3aa: CAVRKQLNTEAFF

j_gene: TRBJ2-2
len: 14
v_gene: TRBV27
abundance: few
d_gene: -
CDR3nt: TGTGCCAGCAGTTTCCGGGGGCGATCCGGGGAGCTGTTTTTT
CDR3aa: CASSFRGRSGELFF

j_gene: TRBJ2-1
len: 16
v_gene: TRBV6-6
abundance: -
d_gene: TRBD2
CDR3nt: TGTGCCAGCAGTTACTCCCGGCGGGGGGGCTTCGATGAGCAGTTCTTC
CDR3aa: CASSYSRRGGFDEQFF

j_gene: TRBJ2-5
len: 15
v_gene: TRBV6-5
abundance: -
d_gene: -
CDR3nt: TGTGCCAGCAGCCCTGTGTTCCGATCTGAAGCGGCCCAGTACTTC
CDR3aa: CASSPVFRSEAAQYF

j_gene: TRBJ2-6
len: 15
v_gene: TRBV4-3
abundance: few
d_gene: -
CDR3nt: TGCGCCAGCAGCCAAGACAGCTCTGGGGCCAACGTCCTGACTTTC
CDR3aa: CASSQDSSGANVLTF

j_gene: TRBJ1-2
len: 14
v_gene: TRBV6-5
abundance: -
d_gene: TRBD1
CDR3nt: TGTGCCAGCAGTTATGAGGGGGCCTATGGGGGCTACACCTTC
CDR3aa: CASSYEGAYGGYTF

j_gene: TRBJ1-5
len: 15
v_gene: TRBV2
abundance: -
d_gene: -
CDR3nt: TGTGCCAGCAGCCAACAGGCTTATAGCAATCAGCCCCAGCATTTT
CDR3aa: CASSQQAYSNQPQHF

j_gene: TRBJ1-4
len: 12
v_gene: TRBV30
abundance: -
d_gene: -
CDR3nt: TGTGCCTGGAGTCCTATGGGAGAAAAACTGTTTTTT
CDR3aa: CAWSPMGEKLFF

j_gene: TRBJ2-1
len: 13
v_gene: TRBV29-1
abundance: -
d_gene: TRBD2
CDR3nt: TGCAGCGTTGATAAAACTAGCGACAATGAGCAGTTCTTC
CDR3aa: CSVDKTSDNEQFF

j_gene: TRBJ2-2
len: 14
v_gene: TRBV25-1
abundance: few
d_gene: TRBD1
CDR3nt: TGTGCCAGCCAGGGGGCCCTGAACACCGGGGAGCTGTTTTTT
CDR3aa: CASQGALNTGELFF

j_gene: TRBJ2-7
len: 16
v_gene: TRBV5-1
abundance: -
d_gene: TRBD1
CDR3nt: TGCGCCAGCAGCTTGGAAGGGACAGGCCTCTCCTACGAGCAGTACTTC
CDR3aa: CASSLEGTGLSYEQYF

j_gene: TRBJ2-7
len: 15
v_gene: TRBV5-1
abundance: -
d_gene: -
CDR3nt: TGCGCCAGCAGCTTGTTTAGAGGAGTCTCCTACGAGCAGTACTTC
CDR3aa: CASSLFRGVSYEQYF

j_gene: TRBJ2-1
len: 16
v_gene: TRBV11-1
abundance: -
d_gene: TRBD2
CDR3nt: TGTGCCAGCAGCTTAGTTACGGGGGGGCCTGGAAATGAGCAGTTCTTC
CDR3aa: CASSLVTGGPGNEQFF

j_gene: TRBJ2-2
len: 15
v_gene: TRBV5-1
abundance: few
d_gene: -
CDR3nt: TGCGCCAGCAGCTTGGGAGCAGCGAACACCGGGGAGCTGTTTTTT
CDR3aa: CASSLGAANTGELFF

j_gene: TRBJ1-5
len: 13
v_gene: TRBV27
abundance: -
d_gene: -
CDR3nt: TGTGCCAGCAGTCCCTCGAACAATCAGCCCCAGCATTTT
CDR3aa: CASSPSNNQPQHF

j_gene: TRBJ1-2
len: 14
v_gene: TRBV5-6
abundance: once
d_gene: TRBD1
CDR3nt: TGTGCCAGCAGCTTGATGACAGGGGTCCATGGCTACACCTTC
CDR3aa: CASSLMTGVHGYTF

j_gene: TRBJ2-5
len: 13
v_gene: TRBV5-1
abundance: few
d_gene: TRBD1
CDR3nt: TGCGCCAGCAGCCAAGGACAGGAGCAGACCCAGTACTTC
CDR3aa: CASSQGQEQTQYF

j_gene: TRBJ1-1
len: 14
v_gene: TRBV7-9
abundance: once
d_gene: -
CDR3nt: TGTGCCAGCAGCTTAGTTCTGGAGAACACTGAAGCTTTCTTT
CDR3aa: CASSLVLENTEAFF